The next 9 T cell receptor beta chains were all read from a single sample in a study of blood T cell repertoires in COVID-19. The assay was immunoSEQ multiplex PCR, and TCRdb's table has in-frame clones only and misses some. The data show 70,000 or so clones, approximately 84% seen once. The sample taken for sequencing was peripheral blood. Receptors originate from a man aged 35 to 55 with COVID-19, enrolled during active disease.

Points on this clone: Additional DNA sequences in this sample encode the identical CDR3. The chain joins TRBV5-1 to TRBJ1-1; the match to TRBD1 covers 8 bases. The CDR3 has 14 residues. Germline V gives CDR1 SGHRS, CDR2 YFSETQ. The V segment lost 2 bases and the J segment 4 bases; nucleotides outside the gene matches: 4. The CDR3 DNA reads as TGCGCCAGCAGCTTCGGACAGGGCGGCACTGAAGCTTTCTTT. Translated, it gives CASSFGQGGTEAFF.

This chain connects TRBV12-3 or TRBV12-4 to TRBJ1-3, with D maybe TRBD1 (6 bases). The ends were cut back, 6 bases at V and 8 bases at J, with 8 bases in the middle. The CDR3 runs 11 residues. CDR3 DNA sequence: TGTGCCAGCAGACAGGGAGACACCATATATTTT. It encodes CASRQGDTIYF.

The chain uses TRBV7-6 and TRBJ2-5, with a possible D match to TRBD2 (7 bases). Germline CDR1 and CDR2: SGHVS and FNYEAQ. V was clipped by 5 bases and J by 2 bases, with 18 bases between them. The CDR3 totals 16 residues. CDR3 in DNA: TGTGCCAGCAGCCGAGGGGGGGGAGTAGGGCAAGAGACCCAGTACTTC. Its protein is CASSRGGGVGQETQYF. The full variable domain, rest sourced from reference TRBV7-6 and TRBJ2-5, is GAGVSQSPRYKVTKRGQDVALRCDPISGHVSLYWYRQALGQGPEFLTYFNYEAQQDKSGLPNDRFSAERPEGSISTLTIQRTEQRDSAMYRCASSRGGGVGQETQYFGPGTRLLVL.

This clone was detected once. The chain employs TRBV7-9 and TRBJ1-1; 9 bases agree with TRBD1. The CDR3 contains 16 residues. CDR1 is SEHNR and CDR2 is FQNEAQ in the germline V gene (reference sequence). The ends lost 4 bases at V and 1 base at J; junction bases unmatched: 7. For the CDR3, the DNA is TGTGCCAGCAGCTCGACTGACAGGGGGAGGAACACTGAAGCTTTCTTT. This codes for CASSSTDRGRNTEAFF.

The chain couples TRBV6-4 to TRBJ1-2; D remains unclear. CDR3 length: 16 amino acids. Trimming left V 3 bases short and J 3 bases short, with 17 bases between. The germline V gene has CDR1 MRHNA and CDR2 SNTAGT. Here the CDR3 DNA reads TGTGCCAGCAGTGAAGTCATCACGGGGTCTTACTATGGCTACACCTTC. The encoded protein is CASSEVITGSYYGYTF.

CDR3 DNA sequence: TGTGCCAGCAGCCAAGATGCAGTCCAAGAGACCCAGTACTTC. It specifies CASSQDAVQETQYF. This sequence joins TRBV3-1 (or the pseudogene TRBV3-2) and TRBJ2-5; D is unclear. Between the trimmed V and J ends, which lost 0 bases and 1 base, there was a span of 6 bases. There are 14 residues in the CDR3. From germline, CDR1 is LGHDT and CDR2 YNNKEL (reference sequence).

This sequence joins TRBV7-9 and TRBJ2-7; 7 nucleotides align to TRBD1. Looked up from germline, CDR1 is SEHNR and CDR2 is FQNEAQ (reference sequence). Trimming at V came to 5 bases and at J to 4 bases, leaving 11 bases not matched to a gene. The CDR3 spans 15 residues. CDR3 nucleotide sequence: TGTGCCAGCAGCCCCCGACAGGGTAAGGGTTACGAGCAGTACTTC. It encodes CASSPRQGKGYEQYF. The entire variable domain, with the rest obtained from reference TRBV7-9 and TRBJ2-7, is as follows: DTGVSQNPRHKITKRGQNVTFRCDPISEHNRLYWYRQTLGQGPEFLTYFQNEAQLEKSRLLSDRFSAERPKGSFSTLEIQRTEQGDSAMYLCASSPRQGKGYEQYFGPGTRLTVT.

This chain links TRBV5-1 with TRBJ1-4; D not certain. The V gene's germline CDR1 is SGHRS and CDR2 YFSETQ. The CDR3 is made up of 14 amino acids. The V end was cut by 2 bases, the J end by 7 bases, with 12 bases between. CDR3 sequence (DNA): TGCGCCAGCAGCTTTGAGGGTTCAACTGAAAAACTGTTTTTT. Translated: CASSFEGSTEKLFF. The variable domain in full, with the rest retrieved from reference TRBV5-1 and TRBJ1-4, is KAGVTQTPRYLIKTRGQQVTLSCSPISGHRSVSWYQQTPGQGLQFLFEYFSETQRNKGNFPGRFSGRQFSNSRSEMNVSTLELGDSALYLCASSFEGSTEKLFFGSGTQLSVL.

This clone was observed a few times. The chain employs TRBV3-1 (or the pseudogene TRBV3-2) and TRBJ2-7; TRBD2 is a possible D gene (6 bases). V was shortened by 2 bases and J by 9 bases, with 14 bases between the two germline ends. Germline lookup yields CDR1 LGHDT and CDR2 YNNKEL (reference sequence). CDR3 length: 13 amino acids. DNA for the CDR3: TGTGCCAGCAGCCAACCCGTACACGGGGGGCAGTACTTC. It encodes CASSQPVHGGQYF.